This TCR beta chain was retrieved from a study of Tregs in tolerant kidney transplant recipients (dated by TCRdb to 2018 to 2020). Study-wide context: TCRbeta sequencing was used in the study to identify donor-specific regulatory T cells before combined kidney and bone marrow transplantation, and the identified cells were then tracked after transplant.

General findings and caveats noted by the study authors: Because the PCR primers were changed over time for some patients, nucleotide-level comparison could not be performed across the samples from those patients. Although technical replication error seemed to be minimal, the question of biological reproducibility was not addressed directly. Expanding Tregs with activated donor B cells appeared to identify the most biologically relevant and donor-specific TCRbeta repertoire. In tolerant patients, donor-specific Tregs expanded more than Tregs overall, which suggests antigen-driven rather than nonspecific expansion. The study was limited by small patient numbers, and the findings need validation in larger populations and under other immunosuppression protocols.

Genomic DNA was extracted from sorted cells with the QIAGEN DNeasy Blood and Tissue Kit for TCRbeta CDR3 sequencing. High-throughput TCRbeta CDR3 sequencing was carried out commercially through immunoSEQ, with PCR amplification with bias correction and internal controls included. From the authors' description of their analysis: Unique productive TCRbeta sequences were defined by CDR3 nucleotide sequence where primers matched, and otherwise by CDR3 amino acid sequence together with Vbeta and Jbeta genes. Sorting error was corrected by removing sequences shared between sorted populations at a frequency ratio of 2:1 or less, and the remaining shared sequences were assigned to the higher population. Donor-reactive sequences were defined as at least 5-fold expanded in CFSE-low cells versus unstimulated cells, with frequency of at least 0.01% in CFSE-low cells. Repertoire divergence was quantified by Jensen-Shannon divergence using the top 100 TCRbeta sequences ranked by frequency. When a sample had multiple sequencing runs, each run was corrected for sorting error separately and the runs were then pooled. Here the immuneACCESS table is served through TCRdb, limited to in-frame sequences with V and J called. Missing clones are a known gap in these copies; in checked studies unresolved V genes cover under half, and the rest lacks a known reason. The DNA gave D and trimming, while V, J and clone size come from that table. The sample table shows 80,000 or so clones, and around 90% are seen once. Around 1.5% of the sample goes to the ten largest clones.

The transplants used related donors with nonmyeloablative bone marrow transplantation, and mixed chimerism in the human trials was transient. Unstimulated Tregs (CD4+CD25+CD127-), CD4+ non-Tregs (CD4+CD25-), CD4 and CD8 cells were FACS-sorted from thawed PBMCs. The patients were a handful of recipients of combined kidney and bone marrow transplants from the ITN036ST trial, and samples were available only from these trial subjects. Healthy control blood was separated into PBMCs by Ficoll density gradient and cryopreserved, and patient PBMCs were collected both before and after transplant. Per the germline V gene, SGDLS is the CDR1 and YYNGEE is the CDR2. Including the terminal cysteine and phenylalanine, the CDR3 comprises 15 residues. Only CDR3 DNA remains: 45 bases, in frame from the first base. Cut back by 2 bases and 6 bases, the V and J ends lie 17 bases apart. On this clone itself: Its binding antigen is unknown. No qualities accompany the bases; no much larger clone lies one base away.

This receptor was identified in a human patient who received a combined kidney and bone marrow transplant. After a transplant, the donor of the graft may account for some T cells. The chain is made from TRBV9 and TRBJ1-2; TRBD1 could be the D gene, as 6 bases match. Here the sequenced sample was CD4+ T cells from blood (PBMCs), taken 24 months after the transplant. Read as DNA, the sequence is TGTGCCAGCAGCGTGTCTTTACAGGGCCTCAATGGCTACACCTTC. It specifies CASSVSLQGLNGYTF.